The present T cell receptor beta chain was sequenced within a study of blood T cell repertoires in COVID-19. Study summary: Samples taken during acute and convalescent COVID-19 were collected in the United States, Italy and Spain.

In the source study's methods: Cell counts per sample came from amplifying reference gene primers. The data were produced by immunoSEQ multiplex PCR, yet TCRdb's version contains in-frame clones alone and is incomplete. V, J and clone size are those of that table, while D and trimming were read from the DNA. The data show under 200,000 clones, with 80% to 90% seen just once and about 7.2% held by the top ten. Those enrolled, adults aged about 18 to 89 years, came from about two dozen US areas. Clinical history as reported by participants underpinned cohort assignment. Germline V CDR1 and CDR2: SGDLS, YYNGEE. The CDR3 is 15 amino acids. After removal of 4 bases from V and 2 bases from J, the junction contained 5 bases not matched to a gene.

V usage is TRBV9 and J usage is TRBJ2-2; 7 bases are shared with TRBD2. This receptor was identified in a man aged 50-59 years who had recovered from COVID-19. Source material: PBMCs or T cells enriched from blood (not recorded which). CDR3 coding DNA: TGTGCCAGCAGCATACTAGCGAGTAACACCGGGGAGCTGTTTTTT. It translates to CASSILASNTGELFF.